Detailed here is one TCR beta chain. Its antigen is undetermined. The data were taken from a study of identical twins. Points from the study as a whole: The study drew conclusions from cross-sectional statistical analysis, not from following the same donors. Abundant beta clonotypes from cord blood had fewer insertions, unlike memory repertoires, which showed none.

A universal primer site came from template switching; cDNA carried unique molecular identifiers. TCRdb redid the calling of the 5' RACE reads with MiXCR, one entry per CDR3 protein. The table includes 140,000 to 150,000 distinct CDR3 sequences, around 3.5% detected once. Only healthy Caucasians were enrolled as donors. The sequenced sample consisted of memory T cells sorted from blood. This sequence originates from a man aged 18 to 30 in good health.

CDR3 nucleotides: TGTGCCAGCAGTTACGTCGGCGGGAACACCGGGGAGCTGTTTTTT. Protein sequence: CASSYVGGNTGELFF. The V call is TRBV6-2 or TRBV6-3, the J call TRBJ2-2; D is undetermined. Germline loops: CDR1 MNHEY, CDR2 SVGEGT. Deletions cut 2 bases from V and 1 base from J, with 8 bases between. There are 15 residues in the CDR3.